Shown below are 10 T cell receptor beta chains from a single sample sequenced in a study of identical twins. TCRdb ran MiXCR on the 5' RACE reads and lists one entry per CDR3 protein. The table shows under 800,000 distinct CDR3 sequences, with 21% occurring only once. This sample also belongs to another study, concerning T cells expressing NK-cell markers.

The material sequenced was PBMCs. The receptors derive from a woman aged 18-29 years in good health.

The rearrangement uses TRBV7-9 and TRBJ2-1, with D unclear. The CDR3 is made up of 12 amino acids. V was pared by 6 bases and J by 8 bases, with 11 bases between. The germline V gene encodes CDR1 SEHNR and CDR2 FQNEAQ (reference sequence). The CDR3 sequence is CASRAKVDEQFF. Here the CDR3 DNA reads TGTGCCAGCAGGGCTAAAGTGGATGAGCAGTTCTTC.

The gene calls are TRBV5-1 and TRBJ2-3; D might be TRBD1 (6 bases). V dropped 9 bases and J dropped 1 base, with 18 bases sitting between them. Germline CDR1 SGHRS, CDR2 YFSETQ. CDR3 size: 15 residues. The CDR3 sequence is CATKRGTSGTDTQYF. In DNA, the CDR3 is TGCGCCACCAAAAGGGGGACGTCGGGCACAGATACGCAGTATTTT.

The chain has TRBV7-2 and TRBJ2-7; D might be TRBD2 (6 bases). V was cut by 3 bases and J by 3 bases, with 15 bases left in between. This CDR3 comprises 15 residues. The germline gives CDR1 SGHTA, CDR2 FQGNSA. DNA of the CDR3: TGTGCCAGCAGCTTCAGGAGGGGTATCAGCTACGAGCAGTACTTC. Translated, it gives CASSFRRGISYEQYF.

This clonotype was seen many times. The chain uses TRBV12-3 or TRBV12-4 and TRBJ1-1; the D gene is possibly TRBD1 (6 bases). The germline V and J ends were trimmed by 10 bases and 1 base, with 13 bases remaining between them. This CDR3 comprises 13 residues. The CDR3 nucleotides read TGTGCCACCAAGGGACACAAGAACACTGAAGCTTTCTTT. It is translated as CATKGHKNTEAFF.

Written as DNA, the CDR3 is TGTGCCAGCAGCTCACCCCCGGGAGCCTCGGTGACCCAGTACTTC. Encoded protein: CASSSPPGASVTQYF. J is TRBJ2-5 and V is TRBV7-2; TRBD2 is a possible D gene (6 bases). The CDR3 runs to 15 residues. Germline CDR1 is SGHTA and CDR2 is FQGNSA. Trimming took off 4 bases at V and 7 bases at J, with 19 bases between the two ends.

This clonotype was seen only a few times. CDR3 amino acids: CATRGRGSTDTQYF. The CDR3, as DNA: TGTGCCACCAGGGGTAGGGGAAGCACAGATACGCAGTATTTT. The chain couples TRBV24-1 to TRBJ2-3, with a weak D call TRBD1 (5 bases). V was pared by 7 bases and J by 0 bases, with 10 bases between. The CDR3 consists of 14 residues. CDR1 KGHDR and CDR2 SFDVKD come from the germline V gene.

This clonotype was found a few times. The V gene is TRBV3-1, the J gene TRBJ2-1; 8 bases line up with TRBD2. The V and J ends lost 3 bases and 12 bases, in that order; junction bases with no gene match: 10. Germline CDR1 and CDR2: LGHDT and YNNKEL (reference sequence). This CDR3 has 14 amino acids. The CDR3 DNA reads TGTGCCAGCAGCCACCCCCCACGGGAGGGACGGCAGTTCTTC. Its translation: CASSHPPREGRQFF.

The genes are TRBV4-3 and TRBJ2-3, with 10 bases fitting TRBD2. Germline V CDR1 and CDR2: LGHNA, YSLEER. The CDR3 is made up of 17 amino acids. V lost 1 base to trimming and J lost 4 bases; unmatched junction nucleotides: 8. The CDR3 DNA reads TGCGCCAGCAGCCAAGCCCACGGCCTAGCGGGAGCAGATACGCAGTATTTT. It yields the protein CASSQAHGLAGADTQYF.

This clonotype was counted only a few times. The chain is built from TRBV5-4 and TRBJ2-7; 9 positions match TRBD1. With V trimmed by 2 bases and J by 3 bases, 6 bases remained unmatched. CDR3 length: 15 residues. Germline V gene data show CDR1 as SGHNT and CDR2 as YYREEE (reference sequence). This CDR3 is CASSFQDRGNYEQYF. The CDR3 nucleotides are TGTGCCAGCAGCTTTCAGGACAGGGGCAACTACGAGCAGTACTTC.

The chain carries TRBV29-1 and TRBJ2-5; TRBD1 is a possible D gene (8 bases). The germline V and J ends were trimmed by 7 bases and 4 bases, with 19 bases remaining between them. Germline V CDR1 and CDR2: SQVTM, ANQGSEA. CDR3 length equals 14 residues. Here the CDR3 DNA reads TGCAGCGCTGATGGACAGGGAGGGTTAGAGACCCAGTACTTC. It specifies CSADGQGGLETQYF.